This is a list of T cell receptor beta chains from one sample in a study of T-cell memory formation after mild COVID-19. TCRdb called the 5' RACE reads again in MiXCR, with one record for every CDR3 protein. The table records 500,000 to 550,000 distinct CDR3 sequences, around 21% of them present only once. The sequenced sample consisted of PBMCs or a T cell subset sorted from them (not recorded which). Every receptor here comes from an adult woman who had mild COVID-19 (a few samples of this study predate the infection). Cell type and time point are not known. The CDR3 runs from the conserved cysteine through the conserved F or W. Where a row states a size, it is once, few, many or the class of an expanded clone; other rows omit it.

j_call: TRBJ2-1; v_call: TRBV9; clone_size: few; cdr3_aa: CASSGPGLATEQFF
j_call: TRBJ2-1; v_call: TRBV10-3; clone_size: .; cdr3_aa: CAISDLGEGDNEQFF
j_call: TRBJ1-3; v_call: TRBV5-4; clone_size: .; cdr3_aa: CASSSWGITRARNTIYF
j_call: TRBJ2-3; v_call: TRBV15; clone_size: many; cdr3_aa: CATSIRSGHGDTQYF
j_call: TRBJ1-5; v_call: TRBV20-1; clone_size: .; cdr3_aa: CSASQGLGNQPQHF
j_call: TRBJ2-7; v_call: TRBV6-4; clone_size: .; cdr3_aa: CASSVGVHGSYEQYF
j_call: TRBJ1-5; v_call: TRBV15; clone_size: few; cdr3_aa: CATSRQGLGNQPQHF
j_call: TRBJ2-3; v_call: TRBV7-6; clone_size: .; cdr3_aa: CASSLGSGSLRDTQYF
j_call: TRBJ1-2; v_call: TRBV12-3/TRBV12-4; clone_size: few; cdr3_aa: CASSFLASYGYTF
j_call: TRBJ1-5; v_call: TRBV7-2; clone_size: few; cdr3_aa: CASSLLRWQNQPQHF
j_call: TRBJ1-1; v_call: TRBV20-1; clone_size: .; cdr3_aa: CSASRPEAFF
j_call: TRBJ1-5; v_call: TRBV5-1; clone_size: .; cdr3_aa: CASSPGGLSNQPQHF
j_call: TRBJ2-3; v_call: TRBV29-1; clone_size: few; cdr3_aa: CSVEETDTQYF
j_call: TRBJ2-3; v_call: TRBV5-1; clone_size: few; cdr3_aa: CASSFRDGGPDTQYF
j_call: TRBJ1-5; v_call: TRBV5-6; clone_size: few; cdr3_aa: CASSLYRELLRSNQPQHF
j_call: TRBJ2-5; v_call: TRBV12-3/TRBV12-4; clone_size: .; cdr3_aa: CASRGAGGRETQYF
j_call: TRBJ2-1; v_call: TRBV20-1; clone_size: many; cdr3_aa: CSARPWRSYNEQFF
j_call: TRBJ1-6; v_call: TRBV2; clone_size: few; cdr3_aa: CASGGGDSPLHF
j_call: TRBJ2-3; v_call: TRBV20-1; clone_size: few; cdr3_aa: CSAGPGTQYF
j_call: TRBJ2-7; v_call: TRBV7-9; clone_size: few; cdr3_aa: CASSARLGYEQYF
j_call: TRBJ2-6; v_call: TRBV7-2; clone_size: few; cdr3_aa: CASSAGGAGANVLTF
j_call: TRBJ2-5; v_call: TRBV7-9; clone_size: few; cdr3_aa: CASSLGENQETQYF
j_call: TRBJ1-1; v_call: TRBV29-1; clone_size: few; cdr3_aa: CSVEVPGQLNTEAFF
j_call: TRBJ2-5; v_call: TRBV25-1; clone_size: .; cdr3_aa: CASSEPTSGEETQYF
j_call: TRBJ2-5; v_call: TRBV5-6; clone_size: .; cdr3_aa: CASSQGLVRETQYF
j_call: TRBJ2-1; v_call: TRBV9; clone_size: few; cdr3_aa: CASSVLGGGPNEQFF
j_call: TRBJ1-2; v_call: TRBV12-3/TRBV12-4; clone_size: .; cdr3_aa: CASNQLDSYGYTF
j_call: TRBJ2-5; v_call: TRBV20-1; clone_size: .; cdr3_aa: CSASPLGLAGGSETQYF
j_call: TRBJ1-2; v_call: TRBV7-2; clone_size: .; cdr3_aa: CASSHPRAGYGYTF
j_call: TRBJ2-5; v_call: TRBV29-1; clone_size: few; cdr3_aa: CSVGQGGEETQYF
j_call: TRBJ2-3; v_call: TRBV5-1; clone_size: .; cdr3_aa: CASSFSGALSTDTQYF
j_call: TRBJ1-1; v_call: TRBV5-1; clone_size: few; cdr3_aa: CASSLALGLFTEAFF
j_call: TRBJ2-7; v_call: TRBV5-1; clone_size: .; cdr3_aa: CASSSPQRGAYEQYF
j_call: TRBJ1-3; v_call: TRBV2; clone_size: .; cdr3_aa: CASRPAGSSGNTIYF
j_call: TRBJ1-2; v_call: TRBV6-2/TRBV6-3; clone_size: few; cdr3_aa: CASSYLDSFSYGYTF
j_call: TRBJ2-3; v_call: TRBV12-3/TRBV12-4; clone_size: .; cdr3_aa: CASSWGRLPTDTQYF
j_call: TRBJ1-1; v_call: TRBV5-1; clone_size: few; cdr3_aa: CASSFDANVGTEAFF
j_call: TRBJ1-1; v_call: TRBV29-1; clone_size: .; cdr3_aa: CSVERFGESFF
j_call: TRBJ2-1; v_call: TRBV6-2/TRBV6-3; clone_size: .; cdr3_aa: CASSYSVGGAGLYNEQFF
j_call: TRBJ2-3; v_call: TRBV21-1; clone_size: few; cdr3_aa: CASSTRQDTDTQYF
j_call: TRBJ2-3; v_call: TRBV19; clone_size: few; cdr3_aa: CASSTTGGFSADTQYF
j_call: TRBJ1-1; v_call: TRBV12-5; clone_size: .; cdr3_aa: CASAATGNTEAFF
j_call: TRBJ2-3; v_call: TRBV24-1; clone_size: .; cdr3_aa: CATSGGGSGGDTQYF
j_call: TRBJ2-5; v_call: TRBV7-9; clone_size: .; cdr3_aa: CASKGRGETQYF
j_call: TRBJ1-1; v_call: TRBV18; clone_size: few; cdr3_aa: CASSDGAYSAGTEAFF
j_call: TRBJ2-3; v_call: TRBV2; clone_size: few; cdr3_aa: CASSDSGWSTDTQYF
j_call: TRBJ2-1; v_call: TRBV7-9; clone_size: .; cdr3_aa: CASSFSGRRGGYNEQFF
j_call: TRBJ2-1; v_call: TRBV6-1; clone_size: .; cdr3_aa: CASSDGTGGLNEQFF
j_call: TRBJ2-7; v_call: TRBV10-3; clone_size: once; cdr3_aa: CATGQWAYEQYF
j_call: TRBJ2-5; v_call: TRBV6-5; clone_size: many; cdr3_aa: CASTSGRETQYF
j_call: TRBJ1-2; v_call: TRBV7-9; clone_size: many; cdr3_aa: CASSQDFYGYTF
j_call: TRBJ2-1; v_call: TRBV12-3/TRBV12-4; clone_size: .; cdr3_aa: CASRRESEQFF
j_call: TRBJ2-7; v_call: TRBV5-1; clone_size: .; cdr3_aa: CASSLGGKLSYEQYF
j_call: TRBJ2-5; v_call: TRBV7-2; clone_size: few; cdr3_aa: CASSIKGSTQETQYF